This TCR beta chain originates from a study of blood T cell repertoires in COVID-19. Method: immunoSEQ multiplex PCR; TCRdb's copy keeps in-frame clones and lacks some. Found here are approximately 130,000 clones, around 83% of them singletons; the top ten hold around 4.5%. Sequencing input: peripheral blood. This clonotype was sampled from a human donor in a cohort sampled during active COVID-19.

This CDR3 reads CAWESGSGSNQPQHF. DNA for the CDR3: TGTGCCTGGGAATCCGGGAGCGGGAGCAATCAGCCCCAGCATTTT. The genes are TRBV30 and TRBJ1-5; D is undetermined. The CDR3 runs to 15 residues. The germline CDR1 and CDR2 sequences are GTSNPN and SVGIG (reference sequence). The germline V and J ends were trimmed by 5 bases and 1 base, with 15 bases remaining between them.